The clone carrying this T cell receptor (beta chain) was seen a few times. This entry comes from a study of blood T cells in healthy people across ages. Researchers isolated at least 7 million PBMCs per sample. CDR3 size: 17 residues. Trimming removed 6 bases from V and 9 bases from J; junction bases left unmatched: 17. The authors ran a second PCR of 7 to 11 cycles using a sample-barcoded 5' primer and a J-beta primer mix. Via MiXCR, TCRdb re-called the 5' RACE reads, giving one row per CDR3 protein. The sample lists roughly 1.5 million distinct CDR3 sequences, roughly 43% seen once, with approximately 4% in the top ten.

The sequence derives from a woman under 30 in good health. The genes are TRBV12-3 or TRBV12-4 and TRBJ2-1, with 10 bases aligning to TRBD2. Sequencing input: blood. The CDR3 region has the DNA TGTGCCAGCAGCAACTCGGGGGCTAGCGGGAGTCGAGCTGAGCAGTTCTTC. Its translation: CASSNSGASGSRAEQFF.